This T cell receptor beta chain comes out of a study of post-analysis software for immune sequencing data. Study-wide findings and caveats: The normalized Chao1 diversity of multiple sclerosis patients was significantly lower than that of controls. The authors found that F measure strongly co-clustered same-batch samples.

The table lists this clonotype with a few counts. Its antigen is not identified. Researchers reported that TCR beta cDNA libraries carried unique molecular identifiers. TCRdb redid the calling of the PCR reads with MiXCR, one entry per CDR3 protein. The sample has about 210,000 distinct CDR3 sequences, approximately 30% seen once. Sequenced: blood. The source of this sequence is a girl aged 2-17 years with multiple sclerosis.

The CDR3 nucleotides are TGTGCCACCAGTGATTCAGGGGGGTCAAATGAGCAGTTCTTC. Protein product: CATSDSGGSNEQFF. The rearrangement links TRBV24-1 to TRBJ2-1; possible D gene TRBD1, 7 bases. Per the germline V gene, CDR1 is KGHDR and CDR2 is SFDVKD. The CDR3 is made up of 14 amino acids. V was clipped by 2 bases and J by 7 bases, with 11 bases between them.